This T cell receptor beta chain comes out of a study of cytomegalovirus exposure and HLA in healthy donors. Study-level results: A later analysis found first-cohort TCR clusters tended to co-occur in the 90 to 150 validation repertoires. Researchers counted around 170 TCR beta chains as cytomegalovirus-associated. The classifier reportedly diagnosed cytomegalovirus status with high sensitivity and specificity.

As to this clone: Its antigen is not identified.

Data came from immunoSEQ multiplex PCR; TCRdb stores just in-frame clones and leaves some out. The sample records approximately 300,000 clones, 86% being singletons. The material sequenced was PBMCs. This receptor was obtained from a woman in her late teens or twenties in good health and CMV-seronegative.

The CDR3 nucleotides read TGTGCCAGCAGCGTAGCCTTTCAGGGGAACACTGAAGCTTTCTTT. Translating it yields CASSVAFQGNTEAFF. The chain employs TRBV9 and TRBJ1-1; D possibly corresponds to TRBD1 (5 bases). The V gene's germline CDR1 is SGDLS and CDR2 YYNGEE. CDR3 length equals 15 residues. Trimming removed 0 bases at V and 1 base at J, with 10 bases between.